This T cell receptor (beta chain) stems from a study of cytomegalovirus exposure and HLA in healthy donors. Study results and limitations: In a later analysis, DRB1 alleles had the most associated TCRs; HLA-C alleles the fewest. An observed cluster of highly shared sequence variants was recorded as a likely sequencing artifact. CMV serostatus was the only immune exposure information that was available.

Between the trimmed V and J ends, which lost 4 bases and 3 bases, there was a span of 10 bases. Per the germline V gene, CDR1 is SNHLY and CDR2 is FYNNEI. The CDR3 sequence is 13 residues long. The PCR made use of 60 Vbeta and 13 Jbeta primers. Authors' data handling: A later analysis tallied approximately 80 million unique TCR beta chains, around 10 million of them shared. Here immunoSEQ multiplex PCR was the method, and the copy in TCRdb shows in-frame clones only, minus some. V and J calls and clone size follow that table, whereas D and trimming were derived from the DNA. Of about 190,000 clones in the sample, around 81% were seen once. To note about this clone: The antigen is not known.

The sequencing sample was made of PBMCs. The source is a man aged 18 to 29 in good health and CMV-seronegative. The chain joins TRBV2 to TRBJ2-7; D uncertain. CDR3 sequence reads: CASSVISVYEQYF. CDR3 in DNA: TGTGCCAGCAGTGTAATAAGCGTCTACGAGCAGTACTTC.